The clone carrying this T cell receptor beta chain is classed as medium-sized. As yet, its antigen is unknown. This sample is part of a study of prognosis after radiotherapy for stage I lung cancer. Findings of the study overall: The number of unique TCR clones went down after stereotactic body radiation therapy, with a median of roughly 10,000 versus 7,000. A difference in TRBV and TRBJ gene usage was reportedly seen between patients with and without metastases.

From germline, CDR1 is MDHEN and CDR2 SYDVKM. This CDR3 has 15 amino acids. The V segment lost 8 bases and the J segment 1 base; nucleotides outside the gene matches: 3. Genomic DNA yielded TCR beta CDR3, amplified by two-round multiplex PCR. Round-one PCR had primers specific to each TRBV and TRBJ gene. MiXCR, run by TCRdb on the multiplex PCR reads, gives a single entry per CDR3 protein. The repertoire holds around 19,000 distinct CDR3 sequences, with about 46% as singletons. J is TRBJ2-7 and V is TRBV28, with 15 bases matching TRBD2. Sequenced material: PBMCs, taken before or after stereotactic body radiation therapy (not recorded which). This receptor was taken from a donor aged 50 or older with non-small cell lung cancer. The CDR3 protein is CASYGTSGRSYEQYF. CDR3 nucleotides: TGTGCCAGCTACGGGACTAGCGGGAGGTCCTACGAGCAGTACTTC.